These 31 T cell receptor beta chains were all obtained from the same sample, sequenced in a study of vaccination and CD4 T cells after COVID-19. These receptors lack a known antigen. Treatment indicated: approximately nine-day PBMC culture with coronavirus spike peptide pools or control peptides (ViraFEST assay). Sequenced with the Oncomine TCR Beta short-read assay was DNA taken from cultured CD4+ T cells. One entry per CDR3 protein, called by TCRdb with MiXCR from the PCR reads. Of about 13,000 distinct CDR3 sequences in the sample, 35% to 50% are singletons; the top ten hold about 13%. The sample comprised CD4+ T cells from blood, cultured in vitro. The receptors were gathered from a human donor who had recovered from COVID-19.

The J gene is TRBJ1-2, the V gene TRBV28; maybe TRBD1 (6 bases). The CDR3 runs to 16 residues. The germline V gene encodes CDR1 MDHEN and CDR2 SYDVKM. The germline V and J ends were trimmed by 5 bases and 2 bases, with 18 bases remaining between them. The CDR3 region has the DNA TGTGCCAGCAGTCCCCTAGGACAGCTCGGGAACTATGGCTACACCTTC. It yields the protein CASSPLGQLGNYGYTF.

CDR3 DNA sequence: TGTGCCACCAGCCCCCCCGGGACTAGCGGGAGGGTAGAGCAGTTCTTC. Amino acids: CATSPPGTSGRVEQFF. This chain uses TRBV15 with TRBJ2-1; 16 nucleotides line up with TRBD2. The germline V gene has CDR1 LNHNV and CDR2 YYDKDF (reference sequence). CDR3 length: 16 amino acids. V gave up 5 bases and J gave up 10 bases; unmatched junction bases: 8.

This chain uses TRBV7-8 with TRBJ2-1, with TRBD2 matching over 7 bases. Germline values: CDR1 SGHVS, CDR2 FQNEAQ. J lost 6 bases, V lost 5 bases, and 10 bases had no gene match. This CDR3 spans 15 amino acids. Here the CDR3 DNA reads TGTGCCAGCAGCGGATGGGCTAGCGGTGCCAATGAGCAGTTCTTC. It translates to CASSGWASGANEQFF.

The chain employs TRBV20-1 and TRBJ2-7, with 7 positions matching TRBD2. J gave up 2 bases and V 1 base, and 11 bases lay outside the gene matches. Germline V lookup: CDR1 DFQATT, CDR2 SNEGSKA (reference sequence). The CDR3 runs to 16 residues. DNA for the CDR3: TGCAGTGCTAGAGGGAGGATAAGCGGGGCTCCCTACGAGCAGTACTTC. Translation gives CSARGRISGAPYEQYF.

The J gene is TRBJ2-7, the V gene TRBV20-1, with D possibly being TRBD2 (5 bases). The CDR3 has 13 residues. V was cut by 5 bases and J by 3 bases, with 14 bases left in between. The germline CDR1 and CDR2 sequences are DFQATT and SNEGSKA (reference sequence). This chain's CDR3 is CSAPGPGNYEQYF. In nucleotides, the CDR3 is TGCAGTGCTCCGGGCCCCGGGAACTACGAGCAGTACTTC.

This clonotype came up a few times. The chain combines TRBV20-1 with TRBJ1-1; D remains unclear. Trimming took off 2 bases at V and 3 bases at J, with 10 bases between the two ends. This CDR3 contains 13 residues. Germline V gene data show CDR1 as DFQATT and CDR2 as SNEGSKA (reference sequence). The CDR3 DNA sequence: TGCAGTGCTAGACCCGACCCGCACACTGAAGCTTTCTTT. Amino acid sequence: CSARPDPHTEAFF.

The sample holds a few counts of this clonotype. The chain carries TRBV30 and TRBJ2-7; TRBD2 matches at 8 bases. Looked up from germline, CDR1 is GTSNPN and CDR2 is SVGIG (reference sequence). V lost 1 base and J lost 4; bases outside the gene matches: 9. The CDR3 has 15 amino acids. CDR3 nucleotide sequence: TGTGCCTGGAGTGCCCCACTCGCGGGAGGATACGAGCAGTACTTC. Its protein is CAWSAPLAGGYEQYF.

The CDR3 nucleotides read TGTGCCAGCAGCGTAGACCCCCAGGGTAGCACTGAAGCTTTCTTT. Translating gives CASSVDPQGSTEAFF. V is TRBV9 and J is TRBJ1-1; weak D call: TRBD1 (5 bases). This CDR3 comprises 15 residues. Germline CDR1 reads SGDLS; CDR2 reads YYNGEE. V shed 0 bases and J shed 4 bases, with 13 bases lying between them. The full variable domain, in which reference TRBV9 and TRBJ1-1 provide the parts outside the CDR3, is DSGVTQTPKHLITATGQRVTLRCSPRSGDLSVYWYQQSLDQGLQFLIQYYNGEERAKGNILERFSAQQFPDLHSELNLSSLELGDSALYFCASSVDPQGSTEAFFGQGTRLTVV.

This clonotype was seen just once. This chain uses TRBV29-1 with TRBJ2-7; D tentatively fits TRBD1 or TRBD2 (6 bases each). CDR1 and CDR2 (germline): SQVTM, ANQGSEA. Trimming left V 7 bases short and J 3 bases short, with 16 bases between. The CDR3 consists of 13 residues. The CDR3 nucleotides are TGCAGCGCGGAGGGGGAGACGGGCTACGAGCAGTACTTC. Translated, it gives CSAEGETGYEQYF.

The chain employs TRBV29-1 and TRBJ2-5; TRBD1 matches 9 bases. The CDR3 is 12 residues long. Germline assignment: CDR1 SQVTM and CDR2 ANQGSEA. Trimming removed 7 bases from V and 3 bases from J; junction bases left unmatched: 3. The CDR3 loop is CSATGGEETQYF. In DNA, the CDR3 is TGCAGCGCCACAGGGGGCGAAGAGACCCAGTACTTC.

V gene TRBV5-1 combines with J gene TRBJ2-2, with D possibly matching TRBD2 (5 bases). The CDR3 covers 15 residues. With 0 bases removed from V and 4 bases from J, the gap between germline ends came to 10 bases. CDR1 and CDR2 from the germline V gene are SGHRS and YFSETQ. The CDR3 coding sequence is TGCGCCAGCAGCTTGGTGGGAGTAAGCACCGGGGAGCTGTTTTTT. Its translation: CASSLVGVSTGELFF.

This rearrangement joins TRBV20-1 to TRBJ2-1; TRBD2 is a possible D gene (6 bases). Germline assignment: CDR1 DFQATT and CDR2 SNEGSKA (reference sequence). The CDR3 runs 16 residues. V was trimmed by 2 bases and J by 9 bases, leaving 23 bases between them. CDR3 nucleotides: TGCAGTGCTAGATCCATCACTGGGACTTCTGACGGTGAGCAGTTCTTC. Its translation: CSARSITGTSDGEQFF.

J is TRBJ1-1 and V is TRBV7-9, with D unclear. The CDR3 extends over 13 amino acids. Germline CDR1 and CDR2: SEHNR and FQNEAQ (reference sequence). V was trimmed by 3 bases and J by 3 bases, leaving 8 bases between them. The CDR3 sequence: CASSFVGDTEAFF. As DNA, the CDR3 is TGTGCCAGCAGCTTCGTGGGCGACACTGAAGCTTTCTTT.

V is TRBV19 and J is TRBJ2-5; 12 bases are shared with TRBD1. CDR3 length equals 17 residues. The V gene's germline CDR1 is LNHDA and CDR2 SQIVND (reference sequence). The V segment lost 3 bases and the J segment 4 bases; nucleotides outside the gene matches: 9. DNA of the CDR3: TGTGCCAGTAGTATCTCATCCGGGACAGGGGGCGGAGAGACCCAGTACTTC. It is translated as CASSISSGTGGGETQYF. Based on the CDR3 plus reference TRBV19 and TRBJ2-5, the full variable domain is DGGITQSPKYLFRKEGQNVTLSCEQNLNHDAMYWYRQDPGQGLRLIYYSQIVNDFQKGDIAEGYSVSREKKESFPLTVTSAQKNPTAFYLCASSISSGTGGGETQYFGPGTRLLVL.

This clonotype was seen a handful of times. The chain's CDR3 is CASSVGQGDNYGYTF. In DNA form, the CDR3 reads TGTGCCAGCAGCGTAGGGCAGGGCGATAACTATGGCTACACCTTC. V usage is TRBV7-9 and J usage is TRBJ1-2; TRBD1 is a possible D gene (5 bases). This CDR3 region has 15 residues. Deletions cut 5 bases from V and 1 base from J, with 14 bases between. CDR1 and CDR2 from the germline V gene are SEHNR and FQNEAQ (reference sequence). Combining the CDR3 with reference TRBV7-9 and TRBJ1-2 gives the whole variable domain DTGVSQNPRHKITKRGQNVTFRCDPISEHNRLYWYRQTLGQGPEFLTYFQNEAQLEKSRLLSDRFSAERPKGSFSTLEIQRTEQGDSAMYLCASSVGQGDNYGYTFGSGTRLTVV.

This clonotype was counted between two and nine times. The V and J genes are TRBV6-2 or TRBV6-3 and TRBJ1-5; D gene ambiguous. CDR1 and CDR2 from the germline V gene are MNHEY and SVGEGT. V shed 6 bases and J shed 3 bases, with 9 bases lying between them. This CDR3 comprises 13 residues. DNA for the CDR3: TGTGCCAGCAGGCCGGGCCTCAATCAGCCCCAGCATTTT. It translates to CASRPGLNQPQHF.

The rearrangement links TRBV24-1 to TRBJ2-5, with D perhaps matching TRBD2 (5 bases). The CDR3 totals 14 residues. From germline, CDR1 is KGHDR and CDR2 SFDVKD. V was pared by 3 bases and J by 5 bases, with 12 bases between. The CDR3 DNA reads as TGTGCCACCAGTGATGAATTGACGGGGGAGACCCAGTACTTC. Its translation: CATSDELTGETQYF.

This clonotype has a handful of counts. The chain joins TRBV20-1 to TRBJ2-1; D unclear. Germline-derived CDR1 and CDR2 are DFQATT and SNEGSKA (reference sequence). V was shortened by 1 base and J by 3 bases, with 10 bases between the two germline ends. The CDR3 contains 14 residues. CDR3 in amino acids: CSARAWRFYNEQFF. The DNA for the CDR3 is TGCAGTGCTAGAGCCTGGCGATTCTACAATGAGCAGTTCTTC.

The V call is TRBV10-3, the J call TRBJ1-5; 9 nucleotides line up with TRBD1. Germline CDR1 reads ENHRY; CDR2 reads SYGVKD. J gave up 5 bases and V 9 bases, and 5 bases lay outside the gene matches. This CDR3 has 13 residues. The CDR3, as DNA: TGTGCCATTAGGGACAGGGACGATCAGCCCCAGCATTTT. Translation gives CAIRDRDDQPQHF.

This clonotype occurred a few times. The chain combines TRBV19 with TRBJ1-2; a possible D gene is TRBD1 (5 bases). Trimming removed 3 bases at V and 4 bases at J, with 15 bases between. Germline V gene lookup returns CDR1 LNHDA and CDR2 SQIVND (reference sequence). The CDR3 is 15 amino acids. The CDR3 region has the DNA TGTGCCAGTAGTATTTGGACAAAGCCCTCCTATGGCTACACCTTC. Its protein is CASSIWTKPSYGYTF.

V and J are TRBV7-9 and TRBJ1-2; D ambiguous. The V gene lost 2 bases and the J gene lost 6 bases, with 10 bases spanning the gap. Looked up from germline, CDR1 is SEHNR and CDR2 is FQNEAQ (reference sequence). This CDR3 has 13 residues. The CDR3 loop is CASSLRGVHGYTF. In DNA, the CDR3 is TGTGCCAGCAGCTTACGGGGAGTACATGGCTACACCTTC.

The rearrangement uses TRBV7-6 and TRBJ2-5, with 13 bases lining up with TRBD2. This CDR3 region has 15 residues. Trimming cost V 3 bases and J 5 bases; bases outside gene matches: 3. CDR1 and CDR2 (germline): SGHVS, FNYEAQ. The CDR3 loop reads CASSFGLAGAETQYF. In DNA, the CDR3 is TGTGCCAGCAGCTTCGGACTAGCGGGAGCGGAGACCCAGTACTTC.

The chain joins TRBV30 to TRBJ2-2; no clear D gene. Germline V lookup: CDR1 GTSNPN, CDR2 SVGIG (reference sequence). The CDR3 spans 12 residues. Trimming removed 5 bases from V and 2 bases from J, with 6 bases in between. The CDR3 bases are TGTGCCTGGGGGGTTAACACCGGGGAGCTGTTTTTT. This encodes CAWGVNTGELFF.

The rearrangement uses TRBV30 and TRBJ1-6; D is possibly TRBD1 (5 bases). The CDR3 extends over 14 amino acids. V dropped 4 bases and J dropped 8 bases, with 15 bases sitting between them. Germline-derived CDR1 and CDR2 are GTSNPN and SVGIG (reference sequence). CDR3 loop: CAWTRDGSYSPLHF. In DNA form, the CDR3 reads TGTGCCTGGACACGGGACGGGTCATATTCACCCCTCCACTTT.

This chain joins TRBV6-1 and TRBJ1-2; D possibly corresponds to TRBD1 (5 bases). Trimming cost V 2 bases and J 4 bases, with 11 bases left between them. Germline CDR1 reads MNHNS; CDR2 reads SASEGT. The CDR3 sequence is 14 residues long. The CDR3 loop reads CASSEWGFSYGYTF. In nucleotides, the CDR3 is TGTGCCAGCAGTGAATGGGGGTTTAGCTATGGCTACACCTTC.

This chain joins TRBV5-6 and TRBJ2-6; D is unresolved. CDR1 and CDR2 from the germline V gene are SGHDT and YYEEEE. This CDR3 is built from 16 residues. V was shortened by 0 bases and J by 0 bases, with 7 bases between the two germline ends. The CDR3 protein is CASSLVVVSGANVLTF. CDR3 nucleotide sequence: TGTGCCAGCAGCTTGGTAGTGGTCTCTGGGGCCAACGTCCTGACTTTC.

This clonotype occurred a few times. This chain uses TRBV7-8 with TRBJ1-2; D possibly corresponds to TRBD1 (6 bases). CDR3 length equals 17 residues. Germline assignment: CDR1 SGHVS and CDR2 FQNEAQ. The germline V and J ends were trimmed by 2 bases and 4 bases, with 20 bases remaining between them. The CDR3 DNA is TGTGCCAGCAGCTTATCGCCTGGACAGTCCCCTGGCTATGGCTACACCTTC. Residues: CASSLSPGQSPGYGYTF.

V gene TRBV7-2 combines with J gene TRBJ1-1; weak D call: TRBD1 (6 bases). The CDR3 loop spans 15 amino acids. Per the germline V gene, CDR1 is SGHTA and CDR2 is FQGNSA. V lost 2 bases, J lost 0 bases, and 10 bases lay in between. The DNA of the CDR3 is TGTGCCAGCAGCTTAAGACAGGCTATGAACACTGAAGCTTTCTTT. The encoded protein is CASSLRQAMNTEAFF.

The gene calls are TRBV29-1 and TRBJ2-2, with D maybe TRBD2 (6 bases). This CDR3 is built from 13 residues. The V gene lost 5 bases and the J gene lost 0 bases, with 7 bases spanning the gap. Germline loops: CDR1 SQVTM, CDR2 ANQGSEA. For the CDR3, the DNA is TGCAGCGTTTCTAGCGCGAACACCGGGGAGCTGTTTTTT. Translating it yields CSVSSANTGELFF.

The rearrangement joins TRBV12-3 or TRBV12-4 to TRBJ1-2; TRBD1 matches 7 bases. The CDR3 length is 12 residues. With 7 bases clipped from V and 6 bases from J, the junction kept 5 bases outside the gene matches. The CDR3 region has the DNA TGTGCCAGCACCTTAACAGGGGATGGCTACACCTTC. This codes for CASTLTGDGYTF.

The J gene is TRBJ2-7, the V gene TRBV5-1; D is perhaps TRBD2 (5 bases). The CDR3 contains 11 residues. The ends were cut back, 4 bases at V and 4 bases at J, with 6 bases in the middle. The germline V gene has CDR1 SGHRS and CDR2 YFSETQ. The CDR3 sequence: CASSGEYEQYF. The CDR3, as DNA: TGCGCCAGCAGCGGGGAGTACGAGCAGTACTTC.